A single sample is the source of the 30 T cell receptor beta chains below, sequenced in a study of blood T cells in healthy people across ages. Combining a sample-barcoded 5' primer with a J-beta primer mix, a second PCR ran for about 7 to 11 cycles. TCRdb passed the 5' RACE reads through MiXCR, listing each CDR3 protein once. The sample includes about 780,000 distinct CDR3 sequences, approximately 65% seen only once; the top ten take about 30%. The sample consisted of blood. These receptors all stem from a man aged 30 to 39 in good health.

This clonotype was counted only a few times. This chain connects TRBV11-2 to TRBJ2-1; 12 bases line up with TRBD2. Germline trimming cut 1 base from V and 1 base from J; bases unmatched to any gene: 14. Germline V lookup: CDR1 SGHAT, CDR2 FQNNGV. The CDR3 is 21 amino acids. The DNA of the CDR3 is TGTGCCAGCAGCTTAGGGGGCCGGGCTAGCGGGGGGGCCGTATCCTACAATGAGCAGTTCTTC. It specifies CASSLGGRASGGAVSYNEQFF.

This CDR3 reads CASSLDRPRGNQPQHF. In DNA form, the CDR3 reads TGTGCCAGCAGTTTAGACAGGCCCCGTGGCAATCAGCCCCAGCATTTT. The chain uses TRBV28 and TRBJ1-5, with D perhaps matching TRBD1 (6 bases). The CDR3 runs to 16 residues. V dropped 2 bases and J dropped 2 bases, with 13 bases sitting between them. The germline V gene has CDR1 MDHEN and CDR2 SYDVKM.

The rearrangement links TRBV7-9 to TRBJ1-6; D might be TRBD1 (6 bases). Per germline, CDR1 SEHNR and CDR2 FQNEAQ (reference sequence). The CDR3 sequence is 15 residues long. The CDR3 loop is CAMSGGAGNNSPLHF. The CDR3 DNA reads TGTGCAATGTCTGGGGGGGCCGGGAATAATTCACCCCTCCACTTT.

Details on this clonotype: This clone may be a read error of a much larger clone one base away. DNA of the CDR3: TGTGCCTGCAGCCAGGGGGGGGTTTGGAGAGATACGCAGTATTTT. This codes for CACSQGGVWRDTQYF. This rearrangement joins TRBV4-2 to TRBJ2-3; D could derive from TRBD1 or TRBD2 (7 bases each). From germline, CDR1 is LGHNA and CDR2 YNFKEQ. The CDR3 has 15 amino acids.

J is TRBJ2-4 and V is TRBV12-5, with 7 bases that match TRBD1. V shed 0 bases and J 0 bases; nucleotides not matched to a gene: 11. Germline-derived CDR1 and CDR2 are LGHNT and FRNRAP. The CDR3 runs to 19 residues. The CDR3 bases are TGTGCTAGTGGTTTGGTAAGGCTAGCCCACAGGGGAGCCAAAAACATTCAGTACTTC. This codes for CASGLVRLAHRGAKNIQYF.

This clonotype occurred a few times. The chain employs TRBV5-1 and TRBJ2-3; 8 bases map to TRBD1. Germline-derived CDR1 and CDR2 are SGHRS and YFSETQ. This CDR3 contains 15 residues. V shed 5 bases, J shed 0 bases, and the junction held 5 bases outside the gene matches. The CDR3 protein is CASRTGQVSTDTQYF. CDR3 DNA sequence: TGCGCCAGCAGAACGGGACAGGTCAGCACAGATACGCAGTATTTT. The full variable domain, rest sourced from reference TRBV5-1 and TRBJ2-3, is KAGVTQTPRYLIKTRGQQVTLSCSPISGHRSVSWYQQTPGQGLQFLFEYFSETQRNKGNFPGRFSGRQFSNSRSEMNVSTLELGDSALYLCASRTGQVSTDTQYFGPGTRLTVL.

V is TRBV9 and J is TRBJ2-5; the match to TRBD2 covers 7 bases. Matching the DNA end better, TRBJ2-7 makes the J call doubtful. The germline gives CDR1 SGDLS, CDR2 YYNGEE. The CDR3 runs 15 residues. Here the CDR3 reads CASSILADLSYEQYF. In nucleotides, the CDR3 is TGTGCCAGCAGCATTCTAGCGGATCTCTCCTACGAGCAGTACTTC.

The V gene is TRBV4-3, the J gene TRBJ2-6; D not resolved. Trimming took off 3 bases at V and 2 bases at J, with 5 bases between the two ends. The CDR3 is 14 residues long. Per the germline V gene, CDR1 is LGHNA and CDR2 is YSLEER. This CDR3 is CASSHTAGANVLTF. In DNA, the CDR3 is TGCGCCAGCAGCCACACCGCTGGGGCCAACGTCCTGACTTTC.

V gene TRBV7-7 combines with J gene TRBJ2-7, with D possibly matching TRBD1 (5 bases). CDR1 and CDR2 from the germline V gene are SSHAT and FNYEAQ (reference sequence). V was trimmed by 2 bases and J by 0 bases, leaving 11 bases between them. There are 15 residues in the CDR3. The chain's CDR3 is CASSLQADSSYEQYF. CDR3 DNA sequence: TGTGCCAGCAGCTTACAGGCAGACAGCTCCTACGAGCAGTACTTC.

The CDR3 sequence is CASSQNRVQETQYF. The DNA for the CDR3 is TGTGCCAGCAGCCAAAACAGGGTCCAAGAGACCCAGTACTTC. This chain connects TRBV7-7 to TRBJ2-5; D is perhaps TRBD1 (6 bases). V lost 5 bases, J lost 1 base, and 11 bases lay in between. Germline CDR1 reads SSHAT; CDR2 reads FNYEAQ (reference sequence). CDR3 length: 14 amino acids.

V gene TRBV28 combines with J gene TRBJ2-1; weak D call: TRBD1 (6 bases). The CDR3 spans 12 residues. With 7 bases removed from V and 3 bases from J, the gap between germline ends came to 7 bases. Germline-derived CDR1 and CDR2 are MDHEN and SYDVKM. Here the CDR3 DNA reads TGTGCCAGCAAACAGGGCTACAATGAGCAGTTCTTC. Translating gives CASKQGYNEQFF.

This clonotype occurred a few times. The chain employs TRBV6-5 and TRBJ2-3, with TRBD2 identical over 9 bases. V shed 4 bases and J 4 bases; nucleotides not matched to a gene: 6. The CDR3 totals 15 residues. Germline CDR1 MNHEY, CDR2 SVGAGI. The CDR3 sequence: CASSSPGLASDTQYF. The CDR3 DNA is TGTGCCAGCAGTTCTCCGGGACTAGCTTCAGATACGCAGTATTTT.

The chain joins TRBV6-2 or TRBV6-3 to TRBJ1-6; TRBD1 matches 9 bases. The ends lost 8 bases at V and 14 bases at J; junction bases unmatched: 16. The germline V gene has CDR1 MNHEY and CDR2 SVGEGT. CDR3 length: 15 residues. The DNA for the CDR3 is TGTGCCAGCCTCCGCACGACAGGGGGTAGCGGAACCCTCCACTTT. Translated: CASLRTTGGSGTLHF.

This clonotype was counted ten times or more. The J gene is TRBJ2-7, the V gene TRBV12-3 or TRBV12-4; D might be TRBD1 (5 bases). V lost 3 bases, J lost 6 bases, and 12 bases lay in between. CDR3 size: 13 residues. The CDR3 spells CASSFSRVGEQYF. CDR3 bases: TGTGCCAGCAGTTTTTCCAGGGTGGGCGAGCAGTACTTC.

The chain joins TRBV20-1 to TRBJ2-6, with D unresolved. V shed 1 base and J shed 2 bases, with 6 bases lying between them. CDR3 length: 14 amino acids. From germline, CDR1 is DFQATT and CDR2 SNEGSKA (reference sequence). CDR3 residues: CSARGVTGANVLTF. The CDR3 DNA sequence: TGCAGTGCTAGAGGTGTAACTGGGGCCAACGTCCTGACTTTC.

This clonotype was seen only a few times. The gene calls are TRBV20-1 and TRBJ1-4; D not certain. Germline V lookup: CDR1 DFQATT, CDR2 SNEGSKA (reference sequence). CDR3 length: 15 residues. The V end was cut by 0 bases, the J end by 6 bases, with 14 bases between. The CDR3 protein is CSAREQIGLDEKLFF. CDR3 bases: TGCAGTGCTAGAGAACAGATAGGCCTAGATGAAAAACTGTTTTTT.

The genes are TRBV14 and TRBJ2-5; D is possibly TRBD1 or TRBD2 (5 bases each). The germline V gene encodes CDR1 SGHDN and CDR2 FVKESK. This CDR3 has 16 amino acids. Deletions cut 0 bases from V and 1 base from J, with 12 bases between. The CDR3 DNA follows: TGTGCCAGCAGCCAAGAAGGCAGGGAGTCCCAAGAGACCCAGTACTTC. Protein: CASSQEGRESQETQYF.

The chain recombines TRBV10-3 with TRBJ2-7; a possible D gene is TRBD2 (6 bases). CDR1 and CDR2 (germline): ENHRY, SYGVKD. V was shortened by 0 bases and J by 0 bases, with 9 bases between the two germline ends. The CDR3 consists of 15 residues. The CDR3 DNA follows: TGTGCCATCAGTGAGTCGGAGGGCGTCTCCTACGAGCAGTACTTC. Protein sequence: CAISESEGVSYEQYF.

The chain employs TRBV20-1 and TRBJ2-1; D may correspond to TRBD1 or TRBD2 (6 bases each). Trimming took 6 bases from V and 3 from J, leaving 18 bases between them. Germline V lookup: CDR1 DFQATT, CDR2 SNEGSKA (reference sequence). The CDR3 extends over 15 amino acids. The CDR3 region is CSARSPGDNYNEQFF. The CDR3 nucleotides read TGCAGTGCCCGAAGCCCGGGGGACAACTACAATGAGCAGTTCTTC.

This chain connects TRBV6-6 to TRBJ1-1, with 7 nucleotides matching TRBD1. The germline gives CDR1 MNHNY, CDR2 SVGAGI (reference sequence). The CDR3 loop spans 15 amino acids. V lost 2 bases and J lost 3; bases outside the gene matches: 6. The DNA for the CDR3 is TGTGCCAGCAGTTACGCCGCTCAGGGGGACACTGAAGCTTTCTTT. Translated: CASSYAAQGDTEAFF.

A remark on this clonotype: At one end, the junction sequence differs from germline, possibly due to a read error. The rearrangement uses TRBV13 and TRBJ1-2; 9 nucleotides align to TRBD1. The CDR3 has 16 residues. Germline-derived CDR1 and CDR2 are PRHDT and FYEKMQ (reference sequence). DNA for the CDR3: TGTGCCAGCGGCTTAGTGGGACAGGGTTTCGACTATGGCTACACCTTC. This codes for CASGLVGQGFDYGYTF.

This chain joins TRBV20-1 and TRBJ2-3; 8 bases agree with TRBD2. Germline V gene data show CDR1 as DFQATT and CDR2 as SNEGSKA (reference sequence). Germline trimming cut 6 bases from V and 4 bases from J; bases unmatched to any gene: 12. The CDR3 totals 15 residues. The CDR3 loop is CSARPGLVGSDTQYF. Here the CDR3 DNA reads TGCAGTGCCCGGCCGGGACTAGTCGGGTCAGATACGCAGTATTTT.

The genes are TRBV18 and TRBJ2-7, with TRBD2 matching over 10 bases. The J call may be in error: the DNA end matches TRBJ2-5 better. Germline-derived CDR1 and CDR2 are KGHSH and LQKENI. CDR3 length: 14 amino acids. CDR3 bases: TGTGCCAGCTCATCCGGGACTAGCGCAGAGACCCAGTACTTC. This translates into CASSSGTSAETQYF.

A few counts support this clonotype. V gene TRBV7-3 combines with J gene TRBJ1-2; D gene ambiguous. The V end was cut by 3 bases, the J end by 4 bases, with 12 bases between. Germline loops: CDR1 SGHTA, CDR2 FQGTGA. The CDR3 consists of 14 residues. The CDR3 here is CASSLSAAGYGYTF. The CDR3 DNA reads as TGTGCCAGCAGCTTGTCGGCGGCGGGCTATGGCTACACCTTC.

The chain couples TRBV5-1 to TRBJ2-3; D may correspond to TRBD1 or TRBD2 (6 bases each). The germline CDR1 and CDR2 sequences are SGHRS and YFSETQ. Trimming cost V 3 bases and J 3 bases, with 14 bases left between them. CDR3 size: 15 residues. The CDR3: CASSWGRGATDTQYF. CDR3 sequence (DNA): TGCGCCAGCAGCTGGGGGCGCGGGGCAACAGATACGCAGTATTTT.

The table lists this clonotype with a few counts. The CDR3 nucleotides read TGTGCCAGCAGCGTAGTAGGTGGGGGGGGTCTGGATACGCAGTATTTT. Its translation is CASSVVGGGGLDTQYF. The chain links TRBV9 to TRBJ2-3; 7 positions match TRBD2. V trimming: 0 bases; J trimming: 6 bases; junction bases outside the gene matches: 10. This CDR3 spans 16 amino acids. Germline CDR1 and CDR2: SGDLS and YYNGEE. The full variable domain, its missing parts supplied by reference TRBV9 and TRBJ2-3, is DSGVTQTPKHLITATGQRVTLRCSPRSGDLSVYWYQQSLDQGLQFLIQYYNGEERAKGNILERFSAQQFPDLHSELNLSSLELGDSALYFCASSVVGGGGLDTQYFGPGTRLTVL.

The chain couples TRBV2 to TRBJ2-2; a weak D match, TRBD1 (5 bases). The CDR3 is 13 amino acids. Germline CDR1 reads SNHLY; CDR2 reads FYNNEI. V lost 5 bases and J lost 7, with 11 bases in between. The CDR3 region has the DNA TGTGCCAGCAGTCGGCAGGGTGACGGGGAGCTGTTTTTT. Protein sequence: CASSRQGDGELFF.

This clonotype has more than one count but fewer than ten. This chain links TRBV28 with TRBJ2-1, with 8 bases identical to TRBD1. Germline V gene data show CDR1 as MDHEN and CDR2 as SYDVKM. After removal of 1 base from V and 15 bases from J, the junction contained 5 bases not matched to a gene. The length of the CDR3 is 12 residues. CDR3 residues: CASSLFRGQPFF. The CDR3 DNA is TGTGCCAGCAGTTTATTCAGGGGGCAGCCGTTCTTC.

This clonotype appeared a single time. The chain employs TRBV25-1 and TRBJ1-1; 8 bases are shared with TRBD1. Germline CDR1 is MGHDK and CDR2 is SYGVNS. V was clipped by 2 bases and J by 8 bases; unmatched bases: 7. This CDR3 contains 14 residues. CDR3 coding DNA: TGTGCCAGCAGTGAAGAGCAGGGGGCCCCCGAAGCTTTCTTT. Translated: CASSEEQGAPEAFF.

This clonotype appeared a single time. The genes are TRBV7-9 and TRBJ2-3; 9 nucleotides match TRBD2. The CDR3 runs to 16 residues. The germline V gene has CDR1 SEHNR and CDR2 FQNEAQ (reference sequence). Trimming cost V 5 bases and J 6 bases; bases outside gene matches: 12. The CDR3 DNA reads TGTGCCAGCAGCCCTACCGGGACTAGCAAACGGGATACGCAGTATTTT. It is translated as CASSPTGTSKRDTQYF.